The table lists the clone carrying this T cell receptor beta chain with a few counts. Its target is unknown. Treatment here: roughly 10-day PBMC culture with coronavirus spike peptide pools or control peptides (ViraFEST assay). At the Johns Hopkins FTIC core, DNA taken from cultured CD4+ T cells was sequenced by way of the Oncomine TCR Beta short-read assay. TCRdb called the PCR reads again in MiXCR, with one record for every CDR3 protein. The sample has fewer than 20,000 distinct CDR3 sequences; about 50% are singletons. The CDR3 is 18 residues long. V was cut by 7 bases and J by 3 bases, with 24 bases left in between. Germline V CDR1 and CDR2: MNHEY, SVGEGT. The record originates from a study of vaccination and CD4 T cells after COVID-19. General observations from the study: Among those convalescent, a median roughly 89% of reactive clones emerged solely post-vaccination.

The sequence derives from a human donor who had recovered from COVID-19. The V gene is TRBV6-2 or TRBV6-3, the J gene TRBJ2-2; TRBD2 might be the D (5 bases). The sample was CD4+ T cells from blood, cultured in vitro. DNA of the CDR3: TGTGCCAGCACCAGTCGGTGGGAGTACGCCGGGGACACCGGGGAGCTGTTTTTT. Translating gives CASTSRWEYAGDTGELFF.